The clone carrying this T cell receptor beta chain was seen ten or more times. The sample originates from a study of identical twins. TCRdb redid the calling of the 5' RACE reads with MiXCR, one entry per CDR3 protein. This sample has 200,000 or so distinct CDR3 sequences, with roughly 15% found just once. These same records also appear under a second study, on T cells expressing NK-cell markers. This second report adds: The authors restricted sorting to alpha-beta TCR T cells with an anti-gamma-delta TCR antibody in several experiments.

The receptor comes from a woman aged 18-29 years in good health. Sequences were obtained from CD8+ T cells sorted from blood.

The CDR3 DNA is TGTGCCAGCAGCGTTGGGTATGGAGAGACCCAGTACTTC. Translation gives CASSVGYGETQYF. This sequence joins TRBV5-6 and TRBJ2-5; no definite D call. Germline CDR1 reads SGHDT; CDR2 reads YYEEEE. V was pared by 4 bases and J by 4 bases, with 11 bases between. The CDR3 is made up of 13 amino acids.